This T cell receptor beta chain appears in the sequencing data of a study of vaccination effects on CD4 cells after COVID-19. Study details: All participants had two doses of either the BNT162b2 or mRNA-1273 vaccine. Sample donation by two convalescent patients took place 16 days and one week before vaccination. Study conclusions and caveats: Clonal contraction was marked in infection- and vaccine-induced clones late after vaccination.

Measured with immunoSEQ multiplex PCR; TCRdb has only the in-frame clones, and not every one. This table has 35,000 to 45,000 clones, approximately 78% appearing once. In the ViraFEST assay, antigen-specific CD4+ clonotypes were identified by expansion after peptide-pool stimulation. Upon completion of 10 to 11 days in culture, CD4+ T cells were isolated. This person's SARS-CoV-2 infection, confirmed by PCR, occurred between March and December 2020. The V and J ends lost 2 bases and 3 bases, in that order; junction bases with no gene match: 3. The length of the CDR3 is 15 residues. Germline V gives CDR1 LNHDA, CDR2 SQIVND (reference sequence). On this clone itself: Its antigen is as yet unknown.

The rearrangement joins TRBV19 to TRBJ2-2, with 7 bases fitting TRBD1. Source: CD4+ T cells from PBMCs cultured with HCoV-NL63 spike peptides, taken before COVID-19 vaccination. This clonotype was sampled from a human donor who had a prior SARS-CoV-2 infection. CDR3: CASSINRGYTGELFF. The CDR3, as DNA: TGTGCCAGTAGTATAAACAGGGGATACACCGGGGAGCTGTTTTTT.